This TCR beta chain was identified during a study of CD8+CD57+ T cells in acquired aplastic anemia. Turning to the study itself: CD4+ and CD8+ cells, once sorted, gave DNA averaging roughly 3.4 ug.

Sequencing was done on patients that had shown CD8+CD57+ cell expansion by flow cytometry. Blood sampling was performed on the patients, and none of them had received therapy by then. On this clonotype itself: Its cognate antigen is unknown.

Study-wide findings and caveats: The CD8+ Simpson's diversity of patients and controls was not significantly different. Overlapping CD8+ CDR3 repertoires of patients and controls contained about 27 shared sequences.

V was pared by 1 base and J by 3 bases, with 7 bases between. This CDR3 is 12 amino acids long. Looked up from germline, CDR1 is SQVTM and CDR2 is ANQGSEA. Template material for TCR beta VDJ and CDR3 profiling consisted of genomic DNA. TCRdb re-analysed the reads in MiXCR, keeping a single row per CDR3 protein. Of about 240,000 distinct CDR3 sequences in the sample, 47% were seen once. This sequence was found in a human donor with aplastic anemia. This chain links TRBV29-1 with TRBJ2-7; D unclear. The sample was sorted CD4+, CD8+, or CD8+CD57+ T cells (not recorded which) from PBMCs. The CDR3, as DNA: TGCAGCGTTGAAGTCTCGGGCTACGAGCAGTACTTC. It translates to CSVEVSGYEQYF.